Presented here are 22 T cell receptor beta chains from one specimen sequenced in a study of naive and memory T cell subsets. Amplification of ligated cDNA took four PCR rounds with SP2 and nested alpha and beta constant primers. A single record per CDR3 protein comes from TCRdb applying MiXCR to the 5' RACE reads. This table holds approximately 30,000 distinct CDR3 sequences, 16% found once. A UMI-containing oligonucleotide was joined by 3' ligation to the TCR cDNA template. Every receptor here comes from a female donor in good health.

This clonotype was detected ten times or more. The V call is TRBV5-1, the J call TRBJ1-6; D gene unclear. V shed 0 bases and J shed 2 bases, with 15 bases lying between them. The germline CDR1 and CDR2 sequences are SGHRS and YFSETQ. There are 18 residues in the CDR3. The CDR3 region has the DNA TGCGCCAGCAGCTTGGAGGCGGGGTTCGGCACCTATAATTCACCCCTCCACTTT. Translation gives CASSLEAGFGTYNSPLHF.

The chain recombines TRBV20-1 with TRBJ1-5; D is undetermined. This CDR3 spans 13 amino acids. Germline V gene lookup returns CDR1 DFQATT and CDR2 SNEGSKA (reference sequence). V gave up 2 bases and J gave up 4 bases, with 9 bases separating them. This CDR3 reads CSARMGVNQPQHF. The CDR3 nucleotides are TGCAGTGCTAGAATGGGAGTAAATCAGCCCCAGCATTTT.

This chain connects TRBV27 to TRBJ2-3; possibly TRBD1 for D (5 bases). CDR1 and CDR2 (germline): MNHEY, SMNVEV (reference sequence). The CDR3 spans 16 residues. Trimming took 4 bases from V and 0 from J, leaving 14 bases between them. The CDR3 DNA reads TGTGCCAGCAGTTCAGGTGTGGCAGGGAGCACAGATACGCAGTATTTT. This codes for CASSSGVAGSTDTQYF.

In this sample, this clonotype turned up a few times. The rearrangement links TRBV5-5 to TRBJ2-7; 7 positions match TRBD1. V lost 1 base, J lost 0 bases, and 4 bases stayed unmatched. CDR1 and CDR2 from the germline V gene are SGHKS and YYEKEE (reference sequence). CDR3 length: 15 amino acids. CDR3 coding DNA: TGTGCCAGCAGCTTGCGTCAGGGGGACTCCTACGAGCAGTACTTC. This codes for CASSLRQGDSYEQYF.

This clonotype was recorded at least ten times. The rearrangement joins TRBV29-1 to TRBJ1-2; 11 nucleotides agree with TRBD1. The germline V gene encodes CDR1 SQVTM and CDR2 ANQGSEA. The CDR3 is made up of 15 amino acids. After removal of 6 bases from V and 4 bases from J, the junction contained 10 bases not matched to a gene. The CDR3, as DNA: TGCAGCGTGGTCGGGACAGGGGGAACAGGCTATGGCTACACCTTC. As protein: CSVVGTGGTGYGYTF.

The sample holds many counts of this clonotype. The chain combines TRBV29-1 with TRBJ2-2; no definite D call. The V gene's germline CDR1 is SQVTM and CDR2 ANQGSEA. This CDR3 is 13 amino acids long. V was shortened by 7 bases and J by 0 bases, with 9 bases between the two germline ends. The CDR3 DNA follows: TGCAGCGGCGCAACAGCGAACACCGGGGAGCTGTTTTTT. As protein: CSGATANTGELFF.

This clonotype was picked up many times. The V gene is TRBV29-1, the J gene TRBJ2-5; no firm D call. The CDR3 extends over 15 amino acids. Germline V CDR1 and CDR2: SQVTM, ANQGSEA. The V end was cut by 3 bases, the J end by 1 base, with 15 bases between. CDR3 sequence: CSVDRGRRSQETQYF. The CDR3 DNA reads TGCAGCGTTGACCGCGGCCGCCGCTCCCAAGAGACCCAGTACTTC.

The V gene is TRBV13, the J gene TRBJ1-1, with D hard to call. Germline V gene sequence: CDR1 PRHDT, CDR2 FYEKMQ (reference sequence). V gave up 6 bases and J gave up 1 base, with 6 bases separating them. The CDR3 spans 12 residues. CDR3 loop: CASSDKNTEAFF. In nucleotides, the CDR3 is TGTGCCAGCAGTGACAAGAACACTGAAGCTTTCTTT.

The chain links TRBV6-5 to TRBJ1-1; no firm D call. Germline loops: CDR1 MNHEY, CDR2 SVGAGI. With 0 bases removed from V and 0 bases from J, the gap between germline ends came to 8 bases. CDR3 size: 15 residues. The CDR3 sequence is CASSYSSIMNTEAFF. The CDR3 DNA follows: TGTGCCAGCAGTTACTCTTCGATTATGAACACTGAAGCTTTCTTT.

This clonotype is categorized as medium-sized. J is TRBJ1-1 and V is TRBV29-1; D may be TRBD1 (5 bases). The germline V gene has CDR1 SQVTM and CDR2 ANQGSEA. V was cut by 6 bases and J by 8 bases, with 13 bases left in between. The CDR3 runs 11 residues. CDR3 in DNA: TGCAGCGTCGAAAGCCCAGGGGAAGCTTTCTTT. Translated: CSVESPGEAFF. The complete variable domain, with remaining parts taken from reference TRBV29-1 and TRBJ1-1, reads SAVISQKPSRDICQRGTSLTIQCQVDSQVTMMFWYRQQPGQSLTLIATANQGSEATYESGFVIDKFPISRPNLTFSTLTVSNMSPEDSSIYLCSVESPGEAFFGQGTRLTVV.

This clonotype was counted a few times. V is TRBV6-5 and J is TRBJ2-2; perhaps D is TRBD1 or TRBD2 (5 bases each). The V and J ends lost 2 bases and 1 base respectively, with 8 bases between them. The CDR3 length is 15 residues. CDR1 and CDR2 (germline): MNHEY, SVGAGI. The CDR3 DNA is TGTGCCAGCAGTTACCTGGGGGTGAACACCGGGGAGCTGTTTTTT. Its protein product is CASSYLGVNTGELFF.

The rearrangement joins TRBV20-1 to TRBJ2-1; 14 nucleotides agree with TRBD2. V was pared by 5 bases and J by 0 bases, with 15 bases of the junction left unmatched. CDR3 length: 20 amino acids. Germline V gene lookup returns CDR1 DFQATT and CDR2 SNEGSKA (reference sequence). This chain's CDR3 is CSAEGKGLAGANISYNEQFF. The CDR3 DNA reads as TGCAGTGCTGAAGGAAAGGGACTAGCGGGGGCGAATATCTCCTACAATGAGCAGTTCTTC.

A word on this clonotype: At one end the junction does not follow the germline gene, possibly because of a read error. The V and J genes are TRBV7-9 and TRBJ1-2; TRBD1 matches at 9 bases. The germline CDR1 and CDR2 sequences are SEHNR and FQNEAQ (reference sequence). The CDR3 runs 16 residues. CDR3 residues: CVSSSGQGTSNYGYTF. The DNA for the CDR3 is TGTGTCAGCAGTTCTGGACAGGGGACATCTAACTATGGCTACACCTTC.

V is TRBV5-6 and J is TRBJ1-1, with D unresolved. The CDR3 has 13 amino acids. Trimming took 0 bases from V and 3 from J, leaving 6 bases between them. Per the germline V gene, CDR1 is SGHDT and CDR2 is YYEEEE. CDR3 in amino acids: CASSLVGYTEAFF. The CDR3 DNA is TGTGCCAGCAGCTTGGTAGGGTACACTGAAGCTTTCTTT.

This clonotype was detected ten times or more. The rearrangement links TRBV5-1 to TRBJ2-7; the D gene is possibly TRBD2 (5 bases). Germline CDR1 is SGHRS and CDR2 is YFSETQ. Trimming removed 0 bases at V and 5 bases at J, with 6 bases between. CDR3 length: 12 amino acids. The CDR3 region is CASSLVGDEQYF. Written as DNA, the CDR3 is TGCGCCAGCAGCTTGGTCGGGGACGAGCAGTACTTC. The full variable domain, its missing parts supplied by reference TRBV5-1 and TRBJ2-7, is KAGVTQTPRYLIKTRGQQVTLSCSPISGHRSVSWYQQTPGQGLQFLFEYFSETQRNKGNFPGRFSGRQFSNSRSEMNVSTLELGDSALYLCASSLVGDEQYFGPGTRLTVT.

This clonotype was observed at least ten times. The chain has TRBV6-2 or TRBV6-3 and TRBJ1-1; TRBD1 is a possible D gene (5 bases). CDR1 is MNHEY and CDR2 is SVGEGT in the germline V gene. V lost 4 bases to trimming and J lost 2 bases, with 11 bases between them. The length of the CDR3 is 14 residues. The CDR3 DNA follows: TGTGCCAGCAGTTCAGGGCTGCGAAACACTGAAGCTTTCTTT. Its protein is CASSSGLRNTEAFF.

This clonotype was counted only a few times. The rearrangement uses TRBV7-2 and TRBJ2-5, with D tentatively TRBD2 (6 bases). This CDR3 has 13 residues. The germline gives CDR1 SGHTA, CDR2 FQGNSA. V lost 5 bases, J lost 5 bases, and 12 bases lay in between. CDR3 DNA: TGTGCCAGCAGCCCGGGACTCAGGGAGACCCAGTACTTC. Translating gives CASSPGLRETQYF.

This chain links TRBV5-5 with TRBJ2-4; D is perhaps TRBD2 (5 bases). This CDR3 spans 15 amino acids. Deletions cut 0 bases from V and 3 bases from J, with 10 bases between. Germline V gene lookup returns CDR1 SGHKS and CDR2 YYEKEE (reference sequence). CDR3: CASSLVGSGKNIQYF. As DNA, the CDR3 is TGTGCCAGCAGCTTGGTAGGCAGCGGCAAAAACATTCAGTACTTC.

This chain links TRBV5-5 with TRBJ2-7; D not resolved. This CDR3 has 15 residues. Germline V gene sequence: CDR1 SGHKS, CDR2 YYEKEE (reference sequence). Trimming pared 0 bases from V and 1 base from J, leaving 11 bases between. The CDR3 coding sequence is TGTGCCAGCAGCTTGGCGGCCAGCACATCCTACGAGCAGTACTTC. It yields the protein CASSLAASTSYEQYF.

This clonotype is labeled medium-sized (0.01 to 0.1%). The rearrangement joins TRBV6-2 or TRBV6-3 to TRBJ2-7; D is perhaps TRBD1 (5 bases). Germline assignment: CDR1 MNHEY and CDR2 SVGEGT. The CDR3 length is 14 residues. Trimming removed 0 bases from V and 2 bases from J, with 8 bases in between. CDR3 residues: CASSYSSGPYEQYF. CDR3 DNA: TGTGCCAGCAGTTACTCTTCAGGGCCCTACGAGCAGTACTTC.

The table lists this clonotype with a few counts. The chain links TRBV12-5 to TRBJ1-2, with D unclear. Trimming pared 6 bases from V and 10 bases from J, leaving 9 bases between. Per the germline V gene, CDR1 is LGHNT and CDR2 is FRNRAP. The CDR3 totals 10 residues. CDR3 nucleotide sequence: TGTGCTAGTGGCACCCAGGACTACACCTTC. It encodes CASGTQDYTF.

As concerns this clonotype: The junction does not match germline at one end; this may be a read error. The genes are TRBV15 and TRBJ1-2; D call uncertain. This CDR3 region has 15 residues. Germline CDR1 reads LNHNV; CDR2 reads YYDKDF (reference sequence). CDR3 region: CATSRDRRVLGGDTF. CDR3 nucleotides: TGTGCCACCAGCAGAGATAGGAGGGTCCTTGGTGGCGACACCTTC.